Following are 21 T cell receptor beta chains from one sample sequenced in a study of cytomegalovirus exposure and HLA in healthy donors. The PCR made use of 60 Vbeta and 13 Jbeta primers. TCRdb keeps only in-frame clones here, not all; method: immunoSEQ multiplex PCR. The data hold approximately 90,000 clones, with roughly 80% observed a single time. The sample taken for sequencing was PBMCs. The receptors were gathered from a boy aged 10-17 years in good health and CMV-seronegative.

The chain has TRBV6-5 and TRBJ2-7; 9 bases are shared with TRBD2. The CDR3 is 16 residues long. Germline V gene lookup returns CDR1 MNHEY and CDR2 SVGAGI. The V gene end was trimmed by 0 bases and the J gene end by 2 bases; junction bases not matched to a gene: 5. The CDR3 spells CASSYSPSGETYEQYF. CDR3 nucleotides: TGTGCCAGCAGTTACTCACCTAGCGGGGAAACCTACGAGCAGTACTTC.

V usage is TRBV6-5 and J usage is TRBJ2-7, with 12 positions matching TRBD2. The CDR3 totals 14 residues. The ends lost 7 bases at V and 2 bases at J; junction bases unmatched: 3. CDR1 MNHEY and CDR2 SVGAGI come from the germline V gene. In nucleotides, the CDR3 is TGTGCCAGCACCCGACTAGCGGGAGCCTACGAGCAGTACTTC. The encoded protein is CASTRLAGAYEQYF.

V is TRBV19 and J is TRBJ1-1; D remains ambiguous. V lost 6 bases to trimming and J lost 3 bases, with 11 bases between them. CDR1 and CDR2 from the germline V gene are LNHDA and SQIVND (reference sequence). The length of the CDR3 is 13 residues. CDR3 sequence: CASSQGVYTEAFF. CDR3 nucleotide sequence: TGTGCCAGTAGCCAAGGAGTTTACACTGAAGCTTTCTTT.

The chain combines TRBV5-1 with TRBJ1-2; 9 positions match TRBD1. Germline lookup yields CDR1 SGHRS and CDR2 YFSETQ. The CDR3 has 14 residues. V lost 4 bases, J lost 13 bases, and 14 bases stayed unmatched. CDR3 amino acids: CASSPEAWTGASTF. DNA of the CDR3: TGCGCCAGCAGCCCAGAAGCATGGACAGGGGCCAGCACCTTC.

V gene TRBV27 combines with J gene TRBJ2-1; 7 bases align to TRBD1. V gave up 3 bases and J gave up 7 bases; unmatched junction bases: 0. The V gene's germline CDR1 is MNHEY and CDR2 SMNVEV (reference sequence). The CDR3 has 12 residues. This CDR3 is CASSLDRNEQFF. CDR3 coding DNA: TGTGCCAGCAGTTTGGACAGGAATGAGCAGTTCTTC.

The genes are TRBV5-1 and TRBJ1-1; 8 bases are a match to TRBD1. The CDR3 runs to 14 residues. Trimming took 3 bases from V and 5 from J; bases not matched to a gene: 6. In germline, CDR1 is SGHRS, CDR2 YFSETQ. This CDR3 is CASSSQGGYTEAFF. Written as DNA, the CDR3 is TGCGCCAGCAGCTCACAGGGGGGGTATACTGAAGCTTTCTTT.

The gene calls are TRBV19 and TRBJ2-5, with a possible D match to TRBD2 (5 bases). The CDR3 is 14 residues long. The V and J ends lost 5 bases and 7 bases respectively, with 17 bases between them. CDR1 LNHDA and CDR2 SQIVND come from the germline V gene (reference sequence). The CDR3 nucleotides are TGTGCCAGTAGTGAGAGAGGGCCACGCTGGACCCAGTACTTC. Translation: CASSERGPRWTQYF.

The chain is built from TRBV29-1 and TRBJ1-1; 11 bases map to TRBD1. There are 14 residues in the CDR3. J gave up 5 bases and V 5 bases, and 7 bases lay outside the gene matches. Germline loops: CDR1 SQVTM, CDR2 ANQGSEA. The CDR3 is CSVHKRDRGTEAFF. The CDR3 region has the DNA TGCAGCGTTCACAAGAGGGACAGGGGGACTGAAGCTTTCTTT.

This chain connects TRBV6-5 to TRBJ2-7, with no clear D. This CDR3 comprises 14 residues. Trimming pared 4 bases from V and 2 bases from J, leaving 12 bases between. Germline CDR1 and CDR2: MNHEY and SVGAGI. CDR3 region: CASSFSNPTYEQYF. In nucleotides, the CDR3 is TGTGCCAGCAGTTTTAGTAACCCTACCTACGAGCAGTACTTC.

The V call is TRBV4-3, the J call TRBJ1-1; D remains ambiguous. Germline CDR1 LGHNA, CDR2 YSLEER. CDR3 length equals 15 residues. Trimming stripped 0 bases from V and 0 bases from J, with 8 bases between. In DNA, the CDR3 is TGCGCCAGCAGCCAAGATGGGGAGGTGAACACTGAAGCTTTCTTT. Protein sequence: CASSQDGEVNTEAFF.

The CDR3 here is CASSESVSTDTQYF. The DNA for the CDR3 is TGTGCCAGCAGTGAATCAGTTAGCACAGATACGCAGTATTTT. The genes are TRBV25-1 and TRBJ2-3; D uncertain. Per the germline V gene, CDR1 is MGHDK and CDR2 is SYGVNS. The CDR3 loop spans 14 amino acids. V lost 1 base to trimming and J lost 0 bases, with 5 bases between them.

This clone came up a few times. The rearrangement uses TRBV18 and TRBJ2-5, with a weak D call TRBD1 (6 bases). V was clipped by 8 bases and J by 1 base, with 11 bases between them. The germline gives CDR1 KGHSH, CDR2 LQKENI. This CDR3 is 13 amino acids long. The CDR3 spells CASQDSIQETQYF. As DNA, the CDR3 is TGTGCCAGCCAGGACAGTATCCAAGAGACCCAGTACTTC.

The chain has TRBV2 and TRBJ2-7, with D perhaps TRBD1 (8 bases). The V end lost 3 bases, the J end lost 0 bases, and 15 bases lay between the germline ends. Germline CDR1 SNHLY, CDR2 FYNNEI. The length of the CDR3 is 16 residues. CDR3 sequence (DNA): TGTGCCAGCAGTGACATGGACAGGGAGGGCTCCTACGAGCAGTACTTC. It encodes CASSDMDREGSYEQYF.

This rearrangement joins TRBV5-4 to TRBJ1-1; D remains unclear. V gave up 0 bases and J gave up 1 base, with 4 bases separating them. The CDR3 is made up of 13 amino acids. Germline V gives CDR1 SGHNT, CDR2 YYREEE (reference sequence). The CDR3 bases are TGTGCCAGCAGCTTGGCAGAGAACACTGAAGCTTTCTTT. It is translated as CASSLAENTEAFF.

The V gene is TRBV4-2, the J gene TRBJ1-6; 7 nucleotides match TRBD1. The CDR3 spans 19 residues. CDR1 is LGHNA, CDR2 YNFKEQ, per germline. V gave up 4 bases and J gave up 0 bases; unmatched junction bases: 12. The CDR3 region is CASSPNPGGFSSYNSPLHF. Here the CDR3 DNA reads TGTGCCAGCAGCCCCAATCCAGGGGGGTTTAGCTCCTATAATTCACCCCTCCACTTT.

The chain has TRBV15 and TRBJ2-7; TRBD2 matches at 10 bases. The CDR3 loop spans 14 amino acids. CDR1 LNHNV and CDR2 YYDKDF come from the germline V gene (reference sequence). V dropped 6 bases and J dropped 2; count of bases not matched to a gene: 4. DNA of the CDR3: TGTGCCACCAGTCACGGACTAGCGGCCTACGAGCAGTACTTC. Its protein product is CATSHGLAAYEQYF.

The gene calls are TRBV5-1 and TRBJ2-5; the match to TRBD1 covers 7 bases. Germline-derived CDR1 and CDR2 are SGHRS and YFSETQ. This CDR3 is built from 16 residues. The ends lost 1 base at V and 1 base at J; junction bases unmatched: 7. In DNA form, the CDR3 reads TGCGCCAGCAGCTTGATGGTCCGGGACAGCCAAGAGACCCAGTACTTC. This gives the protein CASSLMVRDSQETQYF.

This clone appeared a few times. CDR3 protein: CASSQGTYGYEQYF. The CDR3 bases are TGCGCCAGCAGCCAAGGGACTTATGGATACGAGCAGTACTTC. The rearrangement links TRBV4-1 to TRBJ2-7; D perhaps matches TRBD2 (5 bases). CDR3 length: 14 amino acids. Germline V CDR1 and CDR2: MGHRA, YSYEKL. Trimming stripped 1 base from V and 4 bases from J, with 11 bases between.

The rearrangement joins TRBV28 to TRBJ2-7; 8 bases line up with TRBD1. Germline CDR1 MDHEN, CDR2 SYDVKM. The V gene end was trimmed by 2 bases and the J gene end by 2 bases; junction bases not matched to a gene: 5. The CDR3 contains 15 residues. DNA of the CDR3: TGTGCCAGCAGTTTACAGGGGGCCCCCCCCTACGAGCAGTACTTC. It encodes CASSLQGAPPYEQYF. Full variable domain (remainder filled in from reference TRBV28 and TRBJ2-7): DVKVTQSSRYLVKRTGEKVFLECVQDMDHENMFWYRQDPGLGLRLIYFSYDVKMKEKGDIPEGYSVSREKKERFSLILESASTNQTSMYLCASSLQGAPPYEQYFGPGTRLTVT.

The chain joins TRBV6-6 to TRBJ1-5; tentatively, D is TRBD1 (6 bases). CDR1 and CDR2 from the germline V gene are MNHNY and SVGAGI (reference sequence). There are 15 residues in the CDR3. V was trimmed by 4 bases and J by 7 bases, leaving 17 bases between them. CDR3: CASSSLTGGQQPQHF. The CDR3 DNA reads TGTGCCAGCAGTTCCCTGACCGGGGGGCAGCAGCCCCAGCATTTT.

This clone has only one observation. The CDR3 bases are TGCGCCAGCAGCTCCGGGACTAGCGGAAACAATGAGCAGTTCTTC. Its translation: CASSSGTSGNNEQFF. The J gene is TRBJ2-1, the V gene TRBV5-1, with TRBD2 matching over 11 bases. V gave up 3 bases and J gave up 5 bases; unmatched junction bases: 4. The CDR3 runs to 15 residues. The germline V gene has CDR1 SGHRS and CDR2 YFSETQ.